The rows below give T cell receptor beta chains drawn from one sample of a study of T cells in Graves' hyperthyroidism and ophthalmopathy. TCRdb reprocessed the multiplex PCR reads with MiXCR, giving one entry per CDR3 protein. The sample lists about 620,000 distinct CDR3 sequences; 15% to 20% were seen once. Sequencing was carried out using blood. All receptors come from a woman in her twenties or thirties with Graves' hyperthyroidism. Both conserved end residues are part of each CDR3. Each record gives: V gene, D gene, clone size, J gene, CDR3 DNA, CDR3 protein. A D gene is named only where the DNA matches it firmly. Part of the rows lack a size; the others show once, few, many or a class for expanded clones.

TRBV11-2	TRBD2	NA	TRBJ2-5	TGTGCCAGCAGAGGACTAGCGGGATTTGGAGAGACCCAGTACTTC	CASRGLAGFGETQYF
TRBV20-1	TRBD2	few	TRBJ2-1	TGCAGTGCTGTCGGACTAGCGGGTTTATACAATGAGCAGTTCTTC	CSAVGLAGLYNEQFF
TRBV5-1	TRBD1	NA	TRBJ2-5	TGCGCCAGCAGCTTACAGGGGGCGGGGACCCAGTACTTC	CASSLQGAGTQYF
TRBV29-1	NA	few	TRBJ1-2	TGCAGCGTTGAGGGGTGGGGGGACGGCTACACCTTC	CSVEGWGDGYTF
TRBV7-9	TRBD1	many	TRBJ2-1	TGTGCCAGCAGCTTAGGACAGGGGGTAGGGAATGAGCAGTTCTTC	CASSLGQGVGNEQFF
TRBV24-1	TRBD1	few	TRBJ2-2	TGTGCCAGCAGTTACCTCTCAGGGACAGGAGATGGGGGCGGGGAGCTGTTTTTT	CASSYLSGTGDGGGELFF
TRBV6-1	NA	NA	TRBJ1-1	TGTGCCAGCAGTCAAGGGGAGACTGAAGCTTTCTTT	CASSQGETEAFF
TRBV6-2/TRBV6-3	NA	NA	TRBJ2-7	TGTGCCAGCAAGGATCAACGGGTCCCCAGCGAGCAGTACTTC	CASKDQRVPSEQYF
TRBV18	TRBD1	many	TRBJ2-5	TGTGCCAGCTCACCACCTGACAGGGCTCGAGAGACCCAGTACTTC	CASSPPDRARETQYF
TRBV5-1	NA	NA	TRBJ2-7	TGCGCCAGCAGCTTCCGACAGCCACCCTACGAGCAGTACTTC	CASSFRQPPYEQYF
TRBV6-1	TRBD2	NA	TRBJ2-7	TGTGCCAGCACCTCCCCGGGGGGGGCGGCCTACGAGCAGTACTTC	CASTSPGGAAYEQYF
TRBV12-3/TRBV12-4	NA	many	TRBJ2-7	TGTGCCAGCAGCCTGATCCGAGGAGACTACGAGCAGTACTTC	CASSLIRGDYEQYF
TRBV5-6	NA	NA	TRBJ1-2	TGTGCCAGCGCCCCCGGGGCCATCTATGGCTACACCTTC	CASAPGAIYGYTF
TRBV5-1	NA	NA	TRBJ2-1	TGCGCCAGCAGCCCCTATAATTACAATGAGCAGTTCTTC	CASSPYNYNEQFF
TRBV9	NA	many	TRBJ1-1	TGTGCCAGCAGCTCCATCGGACAGAACACTGAAGCTTTCTTT	CASSSIGQNTEAFF
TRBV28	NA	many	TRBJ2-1	TGTGCCAGCAGTTTAGTGGACTACCTAAACAATGAGCAGTTCTTC	CASSLVDYLNNEQFF
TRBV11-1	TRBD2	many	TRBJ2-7	TGTGCCAGCAGCTCTACTAGCGACCCCTACGAGCAGTACTTC	CASSSTSDPYEQYF
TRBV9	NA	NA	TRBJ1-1	TGTGCCAGCAGCGTAGAGGGACGGAGTGGGGGTGTAGCTTTCTTT	CASSVEGRSGGVAFF
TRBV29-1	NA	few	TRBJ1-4	TGCAGCGTTGATGGGCTCGGTGAAAAACTGTTTTTT	CSVDGLGEKLFF
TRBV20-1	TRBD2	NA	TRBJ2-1	TGCAGTGCTCCCCCAGCCGGAGAGGGACTACCTCAGTTCTTC	CSAPPAGEGLPQFF
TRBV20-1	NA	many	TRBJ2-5	TGCAGTGCTAGAGATTTGCGTCTGGAGACCCAGTACTTC	CSARDLRLETQYF
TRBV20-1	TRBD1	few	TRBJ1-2	TGCAGTGCTAGGTGGGACAGGGATGGCTACACCTTC	CSARWDRDGYTF
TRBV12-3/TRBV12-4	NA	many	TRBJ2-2	TGTGCCAGCAGTTTGGAGCAGAACACCGGGGAGCTGTTTTTT	CASSLEQNTGELFF
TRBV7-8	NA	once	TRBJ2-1	TGTGCCAGCAGCCCCGGAGTCCCGGGCAATGAGCAGTTCTTC	CASSPGVPGNEQFF